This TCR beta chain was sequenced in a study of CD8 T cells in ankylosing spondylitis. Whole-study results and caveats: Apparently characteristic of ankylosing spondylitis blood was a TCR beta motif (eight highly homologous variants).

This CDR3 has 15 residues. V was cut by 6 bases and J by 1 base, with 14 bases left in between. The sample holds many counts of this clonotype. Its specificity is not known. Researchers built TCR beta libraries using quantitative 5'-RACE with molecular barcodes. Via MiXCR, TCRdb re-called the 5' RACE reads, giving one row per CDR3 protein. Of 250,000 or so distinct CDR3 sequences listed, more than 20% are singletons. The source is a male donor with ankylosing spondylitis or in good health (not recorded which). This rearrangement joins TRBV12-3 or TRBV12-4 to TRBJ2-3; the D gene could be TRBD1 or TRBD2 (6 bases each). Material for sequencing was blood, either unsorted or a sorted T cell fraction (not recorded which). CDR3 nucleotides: TGTGCCAGCAGCAACAGGGAGGAGGGCACAGATACGCAGTATTTT. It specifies CASSNREEGTDTQYF.